This T cell receptor (beta chain) was documented in a study of T-cell reconstitution after alpha-beta-depleted transplantation in children. In regard to this clonotype: What it binds is unknown.

Study-wide results and caveats: T-cell counts and diversity were attributed mostly to newly produced T cells one year after transplant. From surviving recipient T cells and thymic progenitors came the high day-60 TCRbeta diversity observed in some patients. At around two months after transplant, the alpha-beta T cells were reportedly derived from several hundred expanded clones that came from non-depleted graft cells.

Construction of the TCRbeta library involved unique molecular identifiers. TCRdb itself ran the PCR reads through MiXCR, one entry per CDR3 protein. This table holds around 420,000 distinct CDR3 sequences, about a sixth found once. This specimen was PBMCs, mostly from graft donor cells, taken 360 days after TCRalphabeta/CD19-depleted stem cell transplant. This TCR was recovered from a boy younger than two who had a stem cell transplant for Wiskott-Aldrich syndrome, so the T cells may come from the graft donor.

CDR3 DNA: TGTGCCAGCAGCCTAGGGGCTAGTCAGAGCACAGATACGCAGTATTTT. Its protein product is CASSLGASQSTDTQYF. This rearrangement joins TRBV4-2 to TRBJ2-3; D perhaps matches TRBD1 (5 bases). The CDR3 spans 16 residues. The V gene lost 4 bases and the J gene lost 0 bases, with 14 bases spanning the gap. CDR1 and CDR2 from the germline V gene are LGHNA and YNFKEQ.